The T cell receptor (beta chain) described here comes from a study of low-dose radiotherapy and immunotherapy resistance in tumors. In the study overall: Cyclophosphamide was given intravenously at 200 mg/m2 every two weeks, and each dose came one day before radiation and immunotherapy.

This clonotype was seen at least ten times. CDR1 and CDR2 (germline): ENHRY, SYGVKD. The CDR3 is 14 residues long. Trimming stripped 5 bases from V and 1 base from J, with 10 bases between. Described time point: after trial treatment. Described treatment: LDRT plus nivolumab, ipilimumab, low-dose cyclophosphamide and aspirin (RACIN trial). cDNA synthesis used a TRAV/TRBV-specific primer set for both chains. The TCRs were subjected to amplification over around 19 PCR cycles employing a constant-region primer in conjunction with a V-primer adapter. Using its own MiXCR run on the reads, TCRdb lists one record per CDR3 protein. The data show approximately 42,000 distinct CDR3 sequences, less than 30% seen once.

The sequencing here drew on PBMCs, taken after low-dose radiotherapy plus immunotherapy. The J gene is TRBJ2-3, the V gene TRBV10-3; D might be TRBD2 (6 bases). The clonotype was recovered from a male donor with prostate cancer. DNA for the CDR3: TGTGCCATCAGTTCGCCTAGCGGCACAGATACGCAGTATTTT. Translated: CAISSPSGTDTQYF.